This T cell receptor beta chain was captured in a study of T cell responses to AZD1222 COVID-19 vaccine (dated by TCRdb to about 2021). Background for the entire study: A total of under 250 trial participants underwent TCR sequencing, of whom about 200 had received two doses of AZD1222 and some 26 had received two doses of the MenACWY control vaccine. Trial participants were enrolled into age subgroups of 18-55, 56-69 and 70-plus years, which contained approximately 150, 28 and 58 TCR-sequenced participants, respectively. The paper as a whole reports these results and caveats: Only a handful of AZD1222 recipients were SARS-CoV-2 seropositive at baseline, limiting conclusions about previously exposed vaccinees. CD4 TCRs associated with the vaccine covered the entire spike protein, and the dominant responses were in regions 160-218 and 743-854. Participants were mostly white British, with more females than males. The authors suggested clonal diversity may have been underestimated. In the small 56-69-year group, the increase in depth fell short of significance, most likely because of low power. Reportedly, close to half of the unique spike-specific TCRs recognized epitopes lying outside the regions that are mutated in the B.1.351 and B.1.1.7 variants. Because no day 14 peak-response samples were available, repertoires were characterized only after the peak T cell response. A significant rise in spike-specific TCR breadth and depth was observed after two AZD1222 doses relative to day 0 and relative to MenACWY recipients.

In regard to this clone: The antigen it binds to is not known. One base away there is no much larger clone; base qualities are not given.

The CDR3 regions of human TCRbeta chains were analyzed by immunosequencing. The study's processing was this. Repertoire TCRs were matched against a reference library of SARS-CoV-2-specific TCRs generated with the MIRA antigen-specificity platform. Breadth was defined as the fraction of unique TCRs that were SARS-CoV-2-associated, and depth was defined as the fraction of total T cells that were SARS-CoV-2-associated. Using the MIRA data, each spike-specific TCR was mapped to the spike region that the TCR reacts to and placed in a CD4 or CD8 class. Log10-transformed breadth and depth values were compared by one-way ANOVA with Sidak's multiple comparisons tests. TCRdb took this table from immuneACCESS and kept in-frame rearrangements with V and J called. Such tables lack part of the clones; where checked against another copy, unresolved V genes explain under half of the gap, and the rest is unexplained. The V and J calls and the clone size are those of that table, but D and trimming were determined from the DNA. Here the sample has some 150,000 clones; 80% to 95% occur a single time. The leading ten clones occupy 2.5% to 4% of the sample.

The time point label on this specimen signifies: about 28 days (+/-7) after the second vaccine dose. AZD1222 recipients given second doses at about 4 weeks or at about 12 weeks were pooled, since spike-specific TCR depth and breadth were not found to differ between the two schedules. Samples from vaccinated people were obtained from the UK trials COV001 and COV002, which included a single-blind randomized controlled phase 2/3 trial of AZD1222 (ChAdOx1 nCoV-19) in healthy adults. For TCRbeta chain sequencing, PBMC samples from trial participants were taken at day 0 and at day 28 after the second dose. Per the germline V gene, SQVTM is the CDR1 and ANQGSEA is the CDR2. Including cysteine and phenylalanine, the CDR3 has 18 amino acids. Solely the CDR3 DNA is kept, with 54 bases framed from the first base. V trim: 3 bases; J trim: 0 bases; unmatched bases: 8.

The sequencing used peripheral blood, collected 28 days after the second AZD1222 dose. The TCR sequence derives from an adult who received the AZD1222 COVID-19 vaccine. Recombination linked TRBV29-1 to TRBJ2-1; TRBD2 fits 13 bases in the junction. The encoded CDR3 is CSVEGRTSGGYSYNEQFF. The base sequence is TGCAGCGTTGAGGGCCGGACTAGCGGGGGCTACTCCTACAATGAGCAGTTCTTC.